A selection of T cell receptor beta chains follows, all from one sample in a study of vaccination effects on CD4 cells after COVID-19. Only in-frame clones appear in the TCRdb table, and some are missing; sequencing was by immunoSEQ multiplex PCR. The sample yields about 47,000 clones, around 70% seen once. These receptors have no identified antigens. The source was CD4+ T cells from PBMCs cultured without peptide, collected after COVID-19 vaccination. The receptor source for this set is a human donor who received a COVID-19 vaccine. Both conserved end residues are part of each CDR3. D genes are given only for firm matches. Clone sizes are given selectively: once, few, many, or a class where the clone is expanded.

j_call v_call d_call clone_size cdr3_aa cdr3_nt
TRBJ1-1 TRBV19 TRBD1 once CASSIVWTGPNTEAFF TGTGCCAGTAGTATAGTTTGGACAGGCCCAAACACTGAAGCTTTCTTT
TRBJ1-2 TRBV3-1/TRBV3-2 NA NA CASSQEGGSYGYTF TGTGCCAGCAGCCAAGAGGGGGGCTCGTATGGCTACACCTTC
TRBJ1-6 TRBV7-2 TRBD1 NA CASSPWTGGSSPLHF TGTGCCAGCAGCCCCTGGACAGGGGGCTCTTCACCCCTCCACTTT
TRBJ2-1 TRBV7-9 TRBD2 NA CASSAARGGFNEQFF TGTGCCAGCAGCGCCGCACGGGGGGGGTTCAATGAGCAGTTCTTC
TRBJ2-7 TRBV5-1 TRBD1 NA CASSSGQDPNEQYF TGCGCCAGCAGCTCCGGACAGGACCCTAACGAGCAGTACTTC
TRBJ1-3 TRBV6-5 NA NA CASSSGYGNTIYF TGTGCCAGCAGTTCAGGGTACGGAAACACCATATATTTT
TRBJ2-3 TRBV5-4 TRBD2 NA CASSLAAGEDTQYF TGTGCCAGCAGCTTGGCTGCGGGGGAGGATACGCAGTATTTT
TRBJ2-1 TRBV6-5 NA NA CASWGSYNEQFF TGTGCCAGCTGGGGGTCCTACAATGAGCAGTTCTTC
TRBJ2-5 TRBV11-1 TRBD2 NA CASSPSFSGGAETQYF TGTGCCAGCAGCCCCAGTTTTAGCGGGGGTGCCGAGACCCAGTACTTC
TRBJ1-5 TRBV2 TRBD1 NA CASSQGAYGNQPQHF TGTGCCAGCAGCCAGGGGGCTTATGGCAATCAGCCCCAGCATTTT
TRBJ2-3 TRBV11-2 TRBD1 NA CASSLGGTGATDTQYF TGTGCCAGCAGCTTAGGCGGGACAGGGGCCACAGATACGCAGTATTTT
TRBJ1-6 TRBV10-1 TRBD1 NA CASSEKGALPLHF TGCGCCAGCAGTGAAAAGGGGGCTCTACCCCTCCACTTT
TRBJ1-5 TRBV6-6 NA NA CASSNSNQPQHF TGTGCCAGTTCAAATAGCAATCAGCCCCAGCATTTT
TRBJ2-1 TRBV5-5 NA NA CASSELRRSSYNEQFF TGTGCCAGCAGCGAATTAAGGCGAAGCTCCTACAATGAGCAGTTCTTC
TRBJ2-3 TRBV7-9 TRBD2 few CASSSRGGQVDTQYF TGTGCCAGCAGCTCCCGGGGGGGCCAGGTAGATACGCAGTATTTT
TRBJ1-5 TRBV6-6 NA NA CASSLASSNQPQHF TGTGCCAGCAGCTTAGCTAGTAGCAATCAGCCCCAGCATTTT
TRBJ2-7 TRBV5-4 TRBD1 NA CAIKDRDGSYEQYF TGTGCCATCAAAGACAGGGACGGCTCCTACGAGCAGTACTTC
TRBJ1-1 TRBV10-3 NA few CAISEKGIGTEAFF TGTGCCATCAGTGAGAAGGGGATTGGTACTGAAGCTTTCTTT
TRBJ1-1 TRBV7-9 NA NA CASSLFVGVDTEAFF TGTGCCAGCAGCTTATTTGTGGGCGTGGATACTGAAGCTTTCTTT
TRBJ1-5 TRBV7-9 NA NA CASSPGANNQPQHF TGTGCCAGCAGCCCAGGGGCCAACAATCAGCCCCAGCATTTT